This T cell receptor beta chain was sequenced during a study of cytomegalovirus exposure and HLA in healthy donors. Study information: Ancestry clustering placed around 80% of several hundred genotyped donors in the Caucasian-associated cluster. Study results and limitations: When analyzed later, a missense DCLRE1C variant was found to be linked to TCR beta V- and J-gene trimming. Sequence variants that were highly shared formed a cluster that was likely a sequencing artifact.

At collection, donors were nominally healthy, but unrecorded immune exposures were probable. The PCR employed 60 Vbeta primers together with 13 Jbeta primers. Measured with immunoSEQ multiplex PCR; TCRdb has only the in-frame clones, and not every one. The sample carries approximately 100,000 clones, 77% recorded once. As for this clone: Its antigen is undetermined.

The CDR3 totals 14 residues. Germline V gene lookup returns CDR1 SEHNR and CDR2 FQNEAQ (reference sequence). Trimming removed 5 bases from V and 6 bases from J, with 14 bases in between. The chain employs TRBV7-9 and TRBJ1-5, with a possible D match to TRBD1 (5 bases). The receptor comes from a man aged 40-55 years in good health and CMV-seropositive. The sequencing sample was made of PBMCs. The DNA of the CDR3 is TGTGCCAGCAGCCTCACGGGGGAAAGTCAGCCCCAGCATTTT. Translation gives CASSLTGESQPQHF.